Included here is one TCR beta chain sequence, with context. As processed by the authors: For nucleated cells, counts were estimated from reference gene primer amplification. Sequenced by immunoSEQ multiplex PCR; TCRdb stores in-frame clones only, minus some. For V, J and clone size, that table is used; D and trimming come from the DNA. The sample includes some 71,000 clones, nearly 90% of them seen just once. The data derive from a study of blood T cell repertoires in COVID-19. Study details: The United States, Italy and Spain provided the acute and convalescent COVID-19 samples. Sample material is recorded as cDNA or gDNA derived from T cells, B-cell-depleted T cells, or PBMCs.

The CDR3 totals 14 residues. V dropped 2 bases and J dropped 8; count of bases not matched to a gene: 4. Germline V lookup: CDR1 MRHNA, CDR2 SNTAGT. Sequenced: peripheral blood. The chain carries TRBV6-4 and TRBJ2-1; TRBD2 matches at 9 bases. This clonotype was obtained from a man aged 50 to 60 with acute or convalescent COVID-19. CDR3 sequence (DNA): TGTGCCAGCAGTGACCTAGCGGGGATGGATGAGCAGTTCTTC. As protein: CASSDLAGMDEQFF.